These 20 T cell receptor beta chains were all obtained from the same sample, sequenced in a study of blood T cell repertoires in COVID-19. Profiled with immunoSEQ multiplex PCR; TCRdb holds only in-frame clones, not every one. Here the sample spans some 490,000 clones, approximately 85% being singletons. The sample taken for sequencing was peripheral blood. The receptor set was obtained from a human donor in a cohort sampled during active COVID-19.

The chain uses TRBV27 and TRBJ2-3, with D maybe TRBD1 (6 bases). The CDR3 sequence is 13 residues long. V lost 8 bases and J lost 2, with 11 bases in between. Germline CDR1 and CDR2: MNHEY and SMNVEV (reference sequence). In DNA, the CDR3 is TGTGCCAGCCAGGGGCTGTCCACAGATACGCAGTATTTT. This encodes CASQGLSTDTQYF.

The chain is built from TRBV7-9 and TRBJ1-1, with D possibly TRBD1 on 6 matching bases. Trimming took 5 bases from V and 3 from J, leaving 19 bases between them. The CDR3 consists of 16 residues. From germline, CDR1 is SEHNR and CDR2 FQNEAQ (reference sequence). The CDR3 here is CASSTPFGGADTEAFF. The CDR3 DNA reads TGTGCCAGCAGCACGCCCTTTGGGGGGGCCGACACTGAAGCTTTCTTT.

The chain couples TRBV4-3 to TRBJ2-1; TRBD2 matches 12 bases. The CDR3 is made up of 16 amino acids. Germline V gene sequence: CDR1 LGHNA, CDR2 YSLEER. Losses at the gene ends were 0 bases for V and 7 bases for J; bases not matched to a gene: 4. CDR3 sequence (DNA): TGCGCCAGCAGCCAAGATCTAGCGGGAGGGATAAATGAGCAGTTCTTC. Encoded protein: CASSQDLAGGINEQFF.

The chain employs TRBV6-4 and TRBJ2-1; TRBD2 agrees at 10 bases. The CDR3 length is 15 residues. Germline values: CDR1 MRHNA, CDR2 SNTAGT. V shed 1 base, J shed 7 bases, and the junction held 4 bases outside the gene matches. The CDR3 nucleotides read TGTGCCAGCAGTGACTGGGCTAGCGGGAGTAATGAGCAGTTCTTC. It encodes CASSDWASGSNEQFF.

The rearrangement links TRBV28 to TRBJ1-2; D is undetermined. V lost 8 bases and J lost 2, with 15 bases in between. This CDR3 is 14 amino acids long. CDR1 is MDHEN, CDR2 SYDVKM, per germline. In nucleotides, the CDR3 is TGTGCCAGCCGGGGATCCAGAAAAAACTATGGCTACACCTTC. It encodes CASRGSRKNYGYTF.

This clone was counted a few times. The chain has TRBV27 and TRBJ2-1; 10 positions match TRBD2. J gave up 5 bases and V 2 bases, and 6 bases lay outside the gene matches. CDR1 and CDR2 (germline): MNHEY, SMNVEV (reference sequence). The CDR3 is 16 amino acids. The CDR3 bases are TGTGCCAGCAGTTTACTCCTTGGACTAGCGGACAATGAGCAGTTCTTC. This encodes CASSLLLGLADNEQFF.

The V call is TRBV5-1, the J call TRBJ2-7, with 9 nucleotides matching TRBD1. CDR1 is SGHRS and CDR2 is YFSETQ in the germline V gene. CDR3 length: 15 amino acids. Trimming at V came to 0 bases and at J to 2 bases, leaving 3 bases not matched to a gene. The CDR3 nucleotides read TGCGCCAGCAGCTTGGGGGACAGGGACGCCTACGAGCAGTACTTC. As protein: CASSLGDRDAYEQYF.

The chain employs TRBV4-1 and TRBJ2-5; D is possibly TRBD2 (7 bases). Germline assignment: CDR1 MGHRA and CDR2 YSYEKL. The V gene lost 4 bases and the J gene lost 5 bases, with 26 bases spanning the gap. This CDR3 has 18 amino acids. This chain's CDR3 is CASSPRGAGVLQGETQYF. Written as DNA, the CDR3 is TGCGCCAGCAGCCCCCGGGGGGCGGGAGTCTTACAAGGGGAGACCCAGTACTTC.

J is TRBJ1-5 and V is TRBV25-1; D possibly corresponds to TRBD1 (5 bases). The CDR3 extends over 14 amino acids. Trimming took off 3 bases at V and 5 bases at J, with 11 bases between the two ends. The germline V gene has CDR1 MGHDK and CDR2 SYGVNS. The CDR3: CASSEDINDQPQHF. CDR3 nucleotide sequence: TGTGCCAGCAGTGAGGACATTAACGATCAGCCCCAGCATTTT.

The chain uses TRBV6-1 and TRBJ2-6; TRBD1 matches at 8 bases. The CDR3 covers 19 residues. The germline V gene encodes CDR1 MNHNS and CDR2 SASEGT. Trimming removed 4 bases from V and 1 base from J; junction bases left unmatched: 12. The CDR3 DNA follows: TGTGCCAGCAGTGGAATTCCCGGGACAGGTGTATCTGGGGCCAACGTCCTGACTTTC. Translated, it gives CASSGIPGTGVSGANVLTF.

This clone was seen once. The V gene is TRBV30, the J gene TRBJ1-1; tentatively, D is TRBD1 (5 bases). The ends were cut back, 1 base at V and 10 bases at J, with 13 bases in the middle. Germline loops: CDR1 GTSNPN, CDR2 SVGIG (reference sequence). This CDR3 comprises 12 residues. In nucleotides, the CDR3 is TGTGCCTGGAGTGCGGGACTCTTAGGAGCTTTCTTT. Protein product: CAWSAGLLGAFF.

V and J are TRBV6-6 and TRBJ2-7; 7 nucleotides match TRBD1. Germline CDR1 reads MNHNY; CDR2 reads SVGAGI (reference sequence). Trimming at V came to 3 bases and at J to 5 bases, leaving 7 bases not matched to a gene. The CDR3 sequence is 14 residues long. The CDR3 DNA sequence: TGTGCCAGCAGTTATAGTAGGGACAGCAACGAGCAGTACTTC. It is translated as CASSYSRDSNEQYF.

This chain links TRBV15 with TRBJ2-1, with 14 positions matching TRBD2. There are 19 residues in the CDR3. Per the germline V gene, CDR1 is LNHNV and CDR2 is YYDKDF (reference sequence). V dropped 6 bases and J dropped 1; count of bases not matched to a gene: 11. The CDR3 DNA is TGTGCCACCAGAAGTCCGGGACTAGCGGGAGAAAAGTCCTACAATGAGCAGTTCTTC. Translated, it gives CATRSPGLAGEKSYNEQFF.

V and J are TRBV5-8 and TRBJ2-7, with D possibly TRBD2 on 5 matching bases. The germline V and J ends were trimmed by 5 bases and 2 bases, with 11 bases remaining between them. In germline, CDR1 is SGHTS, CDR2 YDEGEE. The CDR3 is 13 residues long. CDR3 bases: TGTGCCAGCAGTGCGGGCAGAACCTACGAGCAGTACTTC. Amino acids: CASSAGRTYEQYF.

The chain couples TRBV18 to TRBJ1-1; 9 nucleotides line up with TRBD1. V lost 3 bases and J lost 2; bases outside the gene matches: 4. The CDR3 sequence is 15 residues long. CDR1 and CDR2 from the germline V gene are KGHSH and LQKENI. In DNA form, the CDR3 reads TGTGCCAGCTCACCCGGGACAGGGCGTAACACTGAAGCTTTCTTT. Its translation is CASSPGTGRNTEAFF.

The gene calls are TRBV20-1 and TRBJ2-5; D unclear. There are 15 residues in the CDR3. The V gene's germline CDR1 is DFQATT and CDR2 SNEGSKA (reference sequence). Trimming removed 3 bases from V and 0 bases from J, with 14 bases in between. CDR3: CSASLTGGYQETQYF. The CDR3 nucleotides are TGCAGTGCTAGTCTGACGGGTGGGTACCAAGAGACCCAGTACTTC.

The chain couples TRBV19 to TRBJ1-1; D possibly corresponds to TRBD1 (5 bases). The length of the CDR3 is 14 residues. The V and J ends lost 3 bases and 4 bases respectively, with 12 bases between them. The germline CDR1 and CDR2 sequences are LNHDA and SQIVND (reference sequence). The CDR3 DNA follows: TGTGCCAGTAGTATGGAGGGGAGGCGCACTGAAGCTTTCTTT. Its translation: CASSMEGRRTEAFF. Looking up the rest from reference TRBV19 and TRBJ1-1 gives the full variable domain: DGGITQSPKYLFRKEGQNVTLSCEQNLNHDAMYWYRQDPGQGLRLIYYSQIVNDFQKGDIAEGYSVSREKKESFPLTVTSAQKNPTAFYLCASSMEGRRTEAFFGQGTRLTVV.

V gene TRBV9 combines with J gene TRBJ1-1; D gene uncertain. The CDR3 runs to 12 residues. V gave up 4 bases and J gave up 8 bases, with 12 bases separating them. Germline V CDR1 and CDR2: SGDLS, YYNGEE. CDR3 loop: CASSPYEGEAFF. CDR3 sequence (DNA): TGTGCCAGCAGCCCTTACGAGGGAGAAGCTTTCTTT.

This clone was counted a few times. The genes are TRBV5-1 and TRBJ1-1; the D is unclear. The CDR3 consists of 13 residues. V shed 0 bases and J shed 0 bases, with 3 bases lying between them. Germline CDR1 SGHRS, CDR2 YFSETQ. The CDR3 spells CASSLDMNTEAFF. The CDR3 nucleotides read TGCGCCAGCAGCTTGGATATGAACACTGAAGCTTTCTTT.

This clone was seen more than once but under ten times. The gene calls are TRBV3-1 (or the pseudogene TRBV3-2) and TRBJ2-7, with D possibly TRBD2 on 6 matching bases. The CDR3 totals 14 residues. V was clipped by 0 bases and J by 7 bases, with 13 bases between them. Germline loops: CDR1 LGHDT, CDR2 YNNKEL (reference sequence). The CDR3: CASSQDGFGREQYF. DNA for the CDR3: TGTGCCAGCAGCCAAGATGGGTTTGGGAGGGAGCAGTACTTC.